The 4 T cell receptor beta chains presented below share a single source sample, sequenced in a study of T-cell memory formation after mild COVID-19. MiXCR was run by TCRdb on the 5' RACE reads, yielding one entry per CDR3 protein. This table holds about 240,000 distinct CDR3 sequences, over 8.5% found once. Sequenced sample: PBMCs or a T cell subset sorted from them (not recorded which). The receptors come from a man aged 18 to 30 who had mild COVID-19 (a few samples of this study predate the infection). Cell type and time point are not known.

DNA of the CDR3: TGTGCCAGCAGTTTTATCGGGAACTTGAACACTGAAGCTTTCTTT. It is translated as CASSFIGNLNTEAFF. J is TRBJ1-1 and V is TRBV12-3 or TRBV12-4; the D is unclear. The germline V and J ends were trimmed by 3 bases and 0 bases, with 11 bases remaining between them. The CDR3 is 15 residues long.

The CDR3 is CASSAKETQYF. CDR3 DNA: TGTGCCAGCAGCGCCAAAGAGACCCAGTACTTC. This chain joins TRBV7-2 and TRBJ2-5; D is ambiguous. The CDR3 is 11 residues long. Trimming shortened V by 5 bases and J by 3 bases, and 4 bases separated the two germline ends. CDR1 is SGHTA and CDR2 is FQGNSA in the germline V gene.

This clonotype was recorded a few times. V usage is TRBV12-3 or TRBV12-4 and J usage is TRBJ1-2; 7 bases line up with TRBD1. V gave up 6 bases and J gave up 6 bases; unmatched junction bases: 7. The CDR3 is made up of 13 amino acids. CDR3 loop: CASRRNRGDGYTF. DNA for the CDR3: TGTGCCAGCAGACGCAACAGGGGCGATGGCTACACCTTC.

This rearrangement joins TRBV5-1 to TRBJ2-5; D ambiguous. The tail of the sequence fits TRBJ2-7 better, so the J call may be wrong. The CDR3 contains 16 residues. Germline V lookup: CDR1 SGHRS, CDR2 YFSETQ. CDR3 nucleotides: TGCGCCAGTTCAGACCCGTCAGGCCTCAACTCCTACGAGCAGTACTTC. Protein sequence: CASSDPSGLNSYEQYF.